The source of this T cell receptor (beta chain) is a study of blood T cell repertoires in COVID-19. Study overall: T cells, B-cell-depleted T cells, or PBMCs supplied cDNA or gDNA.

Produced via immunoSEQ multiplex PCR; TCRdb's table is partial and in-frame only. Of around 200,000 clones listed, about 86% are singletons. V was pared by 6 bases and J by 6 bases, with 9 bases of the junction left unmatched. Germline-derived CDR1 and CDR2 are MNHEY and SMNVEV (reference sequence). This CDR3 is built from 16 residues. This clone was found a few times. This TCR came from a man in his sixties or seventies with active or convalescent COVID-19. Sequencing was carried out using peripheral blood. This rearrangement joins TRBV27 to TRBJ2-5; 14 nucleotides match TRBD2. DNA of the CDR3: TGTGCCAGCAGCAAATCCGGGACTAGCGGGAGTCAGACCCAGTACTTC. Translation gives CASSKSGTSGSQTQYF.